This T cell receptor beta chain came from a study of T cells in women clearing cervical HPV infection. The repertoire was sequenced with immunoSEQ multiplex PCR; TCRdb's copy has only in-frame clones and lacks some. The sample totals fewer than 35,000 clones; its top ten clones hold about 4.4%. Trimming removed 2 bases from V and 0 bases from J; junction bases left unmatched: 4. The CDR3 has 16 amino acids. In germline, CDR1 is SGHDN, CDR2 FVKESK. As concerns this clone: Its target is unknown. The read halts 3 residues ahead of the CDR3 end, with the missing end drawn from the germline J gene. This sample includes further DNA sequences coding for the same CDR3.

Points from the study as a whole: CIN3+ cases had significantly higher TCR richness than controls; evenness did not differ. Controls had more TRBV6-7 (approximately 0.16%) than cases (around 0.11%).

What was sequenced was blood buffy coat. The receptor's source is a woman between 18 and 69 years old with a cervical HPV16 infection that either progressed to CIN3+ or cleared (not recorded which). The genes are TRBV14 and TRBJ1-3, with 7 nucleotides matching TRBD1. CDR3 region: CASSQIQGLSGNTIYF. CDR3 DNA, as far as it was read: TGTGCCAGCAGCCAAATACAGGGGCTCTCTGGAAACACC.